Listed here is a single T cell receptor (beta chain). The antigen is undetermined. TCRdb processed the reads anew with MiXCR; each CDR3 protein has one entry. Here the sample spans about 8,400 distinct CDR3 sequences, under 20% being singletons. The data originate from a study of liver allograft versus peripheral blood T cells. Study background: Liver transplant recipients had T cell receptor repertoires compared between transplanted liver and peripheral blood.

V lost 0 bases, J lost 0 bases, and 7 bases lay in between. The CDR3 consists of 14 residues. Germline assignment: CDR1 DFQATT and CDR2 SNEGSKA (reference sequence). Study-level points and caveats: Repertoires found inside liver allografts reportedly differed from T cell receptor repertoires in peripheral blood.

This receptor was identified in a human patient who had a liver transplant. The T cells may partly be graft donor cells. V and J are TRBV20-1 and TRBJ2-3, with D possibly matching TRBD1 (6 bases). The CDR3 spells CSARDQGSTDTQYF. The CDR3 nucleotides read TGCAGTGCTAGAGATCAGGGGAGCACAGATACGCAGTATTTT.